This T cell receptor (beta chain) was sequenced in a study of T-cell memory formation after mild COVID-19. This clonotype showed up just a few times. TCRdb re-called the 5' RACE reads through MiXCR, storing one row per CDR3 protein. Of hundreds of thousands of distinct CDR3 sequences listed, roughly 18% are singletons. Looked up from germline, CDR1 is GTSNPN and CDR2 is SVGIG (reference sequence). The CDR3 is made up of 14 amino acids. The V end was cut by 0 bases, the J end by 2 bases, with 7 bases between. The genes are TRBV30 and TRBJ2-2, with D unresolved. This TCR came from an adult woman who had mild COVID-19 (a few samples of this study predate the infection). Cell type and time point are not known. The sequenced sample consisted of PBMCs or a T cell subset sorted from them (not recorded which). CDR3 residues: CAWSVRVNTGELFF. DNA of the CDR3: TGTGCCTGGAGTGTAAGGGTCAACACCGGGGAGCTGTTTTTT.